In this sample, the clone carrying this T cell receptor beta chain turned up a few times. These data belong to a study of T cell responses to AZD1222 COVID-19 vaccine. The CDR3 is 15 amino acids. CDR1 and CDR2 (germline): SGDLS, YYNGEE. Trimming cost V 0 bases and J 5 bases, with 14 bases left between them. Sequencing was performed with immunoSEQ multiplex PCR; in TCRdb, only in-frame clones are kept and a portion is missing. The data hold 150,000 or so clones, with 80% to 95% observed a single time. This chain uses TRBV9 with TRBJ1-1; D might be TRBD1 (5 bases). This receptor was taken from an adult who received the AZD1222 COVID-19 vaccine. This specimen was peripheral blood, taken 28 days after the second AZD1222 dose. CDR3 amino acids: CASSVDEGRDTEAFF. The DNA of the CDR3 is TGTGCCAGCAGCGTAGATGAGGGGCGTGATACTGAAGCTTTCTTT. The whole variable domain, remainder taken from reference TRBV9 and TRBJ1-1, is DSGVTQTPKHLITATGQRVTLRCSPRSGDLSVYWYQQSLDQGLQFLIQYYNGEERAKGNILERFSAQQFPDLHSELNLSSLELGDSALYFCASSVDEGRDTEAFFGQGTRLTVV.